The T cell receptor beta chain described here comes from a study of blood T cell repertoires in COVID-19. Study context: The United States, Italy and Spain were the sources of the acute and convalescent COVID-19 samples. T cells, B-cell-depleted T cells, or PBMCs provided the cDNA or gDNA that served as material.

Germline V CDR1 and CDR2: LNHDA, SQIVND (reference sequence). With V trimmed by 7 bases and J by 8 bases, 9 bases remained unmatched. This CDR3 spans 14 amino acids. In the source study's methods: Amplification from reference gene primers served as the basis for estimated nucleated cell counts. Some clones are missing from TCRdb's copy, which holds only in-frame ones; the method was immunoSEQ multiplex PCR. V and J calls and clone size are those listed in that table; D and trimming were worked out from the DNA. The sample lists about 180,000 clones, about 89% seen once, with about 2.1% in the top ten.

This chain connects TRBV19 to TRBJ1-4; TRBD1 matches at 8 bases. The sequenced sample consisted of peripheral blood. This sequence originates from a young man who had recovered from COVID-19. Here the CDR3 reads CASTPRQGREKLFF. The CDR3 bases are TGTGCCAGTACCCCCCGACAGGGGCGGGAAAAACTGTTTTTT.